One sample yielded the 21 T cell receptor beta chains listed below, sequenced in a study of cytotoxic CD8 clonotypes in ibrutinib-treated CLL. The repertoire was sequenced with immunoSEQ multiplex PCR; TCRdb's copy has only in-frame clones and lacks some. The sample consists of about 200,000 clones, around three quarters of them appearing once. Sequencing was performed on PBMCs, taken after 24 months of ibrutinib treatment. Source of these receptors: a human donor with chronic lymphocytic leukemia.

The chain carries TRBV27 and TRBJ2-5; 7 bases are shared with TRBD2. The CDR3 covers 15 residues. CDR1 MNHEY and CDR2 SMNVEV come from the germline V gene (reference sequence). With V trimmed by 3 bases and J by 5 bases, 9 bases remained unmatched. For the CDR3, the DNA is TGTGCCAGCAGTTTTGGAGGGAGGGCCGGGGAGACCCAGTACTTC. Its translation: CASSFGGRAGETQYF.

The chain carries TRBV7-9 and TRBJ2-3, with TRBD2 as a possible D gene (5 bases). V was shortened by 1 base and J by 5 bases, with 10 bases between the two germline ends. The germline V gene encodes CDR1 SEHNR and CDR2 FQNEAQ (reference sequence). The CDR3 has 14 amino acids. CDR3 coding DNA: TGTGCCAGCAGCTTAGGGCTAGCAAAAGATACGCAGTATTTT. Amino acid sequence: CASSLGLAKDTQYF. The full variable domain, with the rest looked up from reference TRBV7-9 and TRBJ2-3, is DTGVSQNPRHKITKRGQNVTFRCDPISEHNRLYWYRQTLGQGPEFLTYFQNEAQLEKSRLLSDRFSAERPKGSFSTLEIQRTEQGDSAMYLCASSLGLAKDTQYFGPGTRLTVL.

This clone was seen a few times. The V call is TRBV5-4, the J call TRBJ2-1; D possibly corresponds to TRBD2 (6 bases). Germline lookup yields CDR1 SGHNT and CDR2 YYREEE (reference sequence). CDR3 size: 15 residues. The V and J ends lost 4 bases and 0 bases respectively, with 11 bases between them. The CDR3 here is CASSAGTSSYNEQFF. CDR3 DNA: TGTGCCAGCAGCGCCGGGACTTCCTCCTACAATGAGCAGTTCTTC.

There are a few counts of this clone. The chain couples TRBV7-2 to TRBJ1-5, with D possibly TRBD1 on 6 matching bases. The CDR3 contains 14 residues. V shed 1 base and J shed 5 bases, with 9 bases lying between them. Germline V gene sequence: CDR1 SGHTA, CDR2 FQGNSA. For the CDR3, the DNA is TGTGCCAGCAGCTTAGGGACAGCGCATCAGCCCCAGCATTTT. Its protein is CASSLGTAHQPQHF.

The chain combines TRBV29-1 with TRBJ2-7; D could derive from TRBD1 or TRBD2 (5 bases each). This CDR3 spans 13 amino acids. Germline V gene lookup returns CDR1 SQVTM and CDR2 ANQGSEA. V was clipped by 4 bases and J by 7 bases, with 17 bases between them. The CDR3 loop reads CSVAIGGLKEQYF. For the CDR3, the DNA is TGCAGCGTTGCAATTGGGGGTCTAAAAGAGCAGTACTTC.

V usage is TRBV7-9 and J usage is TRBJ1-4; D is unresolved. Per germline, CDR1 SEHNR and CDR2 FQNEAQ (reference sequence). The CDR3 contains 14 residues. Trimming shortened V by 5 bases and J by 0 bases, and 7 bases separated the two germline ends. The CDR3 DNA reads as TGTGCCAGCAGCCGACTTGCAACTAATGAAAAACTGTTTTTT. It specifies CASSRLATNEKLFF.

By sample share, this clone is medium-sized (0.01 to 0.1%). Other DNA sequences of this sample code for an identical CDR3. Written as DNA, the CDR3 is TGTGCCAGCAGCCAAGAATACGGGCCTTACGAGCAGTACTTC. Translated: CASSQEYGPYEQYF. The chain uses TRBV4-2 and TRBJ2-7; D gene uncertain. Trimming shortened V by 0 bases and J by 4 bases, and 10 bases separated the two germline ends. CDR1 LGHNA and CDR2 YNFKEQ come from the germline V gene. The CDR3 is made up of 14 amino acids.

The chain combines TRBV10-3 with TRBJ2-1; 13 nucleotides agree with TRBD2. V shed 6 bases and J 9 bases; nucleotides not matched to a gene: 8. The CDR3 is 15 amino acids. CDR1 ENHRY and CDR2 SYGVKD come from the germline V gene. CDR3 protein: CAIRISGLAGVEQFF. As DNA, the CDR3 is TGTGCCATCAGGATAAGCGGACTAGCGGGAGTTGAGCAGTTCTTC.

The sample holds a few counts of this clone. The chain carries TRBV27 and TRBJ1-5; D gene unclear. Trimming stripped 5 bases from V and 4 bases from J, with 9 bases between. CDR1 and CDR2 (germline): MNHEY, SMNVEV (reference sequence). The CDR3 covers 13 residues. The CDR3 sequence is CASSPGTNQPQHF. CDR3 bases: TGTGCCAGCAGTCCAGGAACTAATCAGCCCCAGCATTTT.

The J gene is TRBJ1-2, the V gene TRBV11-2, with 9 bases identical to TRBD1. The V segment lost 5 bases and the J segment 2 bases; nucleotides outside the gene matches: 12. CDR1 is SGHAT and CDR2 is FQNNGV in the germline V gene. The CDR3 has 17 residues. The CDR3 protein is CASSRRSPGQGNYGYTF. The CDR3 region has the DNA TGTGCCAGCAGCCGCCGCTCACCGGGACAGGGAAACTATGGCTACACCTTC.

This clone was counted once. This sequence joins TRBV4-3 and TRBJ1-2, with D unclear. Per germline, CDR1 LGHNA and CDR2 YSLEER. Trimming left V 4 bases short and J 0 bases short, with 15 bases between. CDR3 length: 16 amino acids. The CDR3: CASSPGERRANYGYTF. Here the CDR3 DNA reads TGCGCCAGCAGCCCAGGTGAACGGAGAGCTAACTATGGCTACACCTTC.

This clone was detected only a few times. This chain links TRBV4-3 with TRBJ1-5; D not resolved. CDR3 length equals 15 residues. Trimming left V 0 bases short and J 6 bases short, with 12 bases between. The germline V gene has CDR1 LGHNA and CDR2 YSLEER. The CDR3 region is CASSQDRGLRQPQHF. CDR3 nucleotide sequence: TGCGCCAGCAGCCAAGATCGAGGGCTTCGTCAGCCCCAGCATTTT.

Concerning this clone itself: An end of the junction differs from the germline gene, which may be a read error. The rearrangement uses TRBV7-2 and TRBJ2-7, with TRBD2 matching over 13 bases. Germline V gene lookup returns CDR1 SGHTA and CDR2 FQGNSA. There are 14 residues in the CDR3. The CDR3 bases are TGCGAAATTTCCACTAGCGGGAGGGGGTACGAGCAGTACTTC. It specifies CEISTSGRGYEQYF.

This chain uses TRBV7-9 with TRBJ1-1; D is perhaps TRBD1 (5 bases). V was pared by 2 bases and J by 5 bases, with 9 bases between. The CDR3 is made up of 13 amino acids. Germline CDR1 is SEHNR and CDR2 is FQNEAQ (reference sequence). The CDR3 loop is CASSLKGRTEAFF. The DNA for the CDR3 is TGTGCCAGCAGCTTAAAGGGGAGGACTGAAGCTTTCTTT.

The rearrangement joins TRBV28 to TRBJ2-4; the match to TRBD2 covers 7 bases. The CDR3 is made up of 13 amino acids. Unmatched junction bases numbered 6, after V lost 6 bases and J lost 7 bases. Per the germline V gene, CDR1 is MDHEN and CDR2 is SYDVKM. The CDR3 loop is CASRGGGFNIQYF. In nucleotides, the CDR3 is TGTGCCAGCAGGGGGGGAGGGTTCAACATTCAGTACTTC. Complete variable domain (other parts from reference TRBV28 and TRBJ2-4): DVKVTQSSRYLVKRTGEKVFLECVQDMDHENMFWYRQDPGLGLRLIYFSYDVKMKEKGDIPEGYSVSREKKERFSLILESASTNQTSMYLCASRGGGFNIQYFGAGTRLSVL.

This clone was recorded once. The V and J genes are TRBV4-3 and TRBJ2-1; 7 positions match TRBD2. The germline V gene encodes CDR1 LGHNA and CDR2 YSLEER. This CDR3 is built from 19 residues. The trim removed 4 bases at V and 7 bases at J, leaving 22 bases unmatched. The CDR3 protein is CASSRARDDVAGLLNEQFF. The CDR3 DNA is TGCGCCAGCAGCCGAGCTCGCGACGATGTAGCGGGTCTACTTAATGAGCAGTTCTTC.

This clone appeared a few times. For the CDR3, the DNA is TGTGCCAGCAGTTTCAGGGACAGGATCACCGGGGAGCTGTTTTTT. Translating it yields CASSFRDRITGELFF. This chain joins TRBV27 and TRBJ2-2; 8 bases map to TRBD1. J was trimmed by 4 bases and V by 3 bases; bases with no gene match: 4. Looked up from germline, CDR1 is MNHEY and CDR2 is SMNVEV (reference sequence). The CDR3 totals 15 residues.

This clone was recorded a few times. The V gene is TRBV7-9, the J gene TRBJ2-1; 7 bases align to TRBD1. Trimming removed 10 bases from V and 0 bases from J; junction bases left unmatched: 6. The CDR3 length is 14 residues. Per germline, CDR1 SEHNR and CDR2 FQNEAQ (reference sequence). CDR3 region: CATPGGSSYNEQFF. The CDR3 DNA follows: TGTGCCACCCCAGGGGGAAGCTCCTACAATGAGCAGTTCTTC.

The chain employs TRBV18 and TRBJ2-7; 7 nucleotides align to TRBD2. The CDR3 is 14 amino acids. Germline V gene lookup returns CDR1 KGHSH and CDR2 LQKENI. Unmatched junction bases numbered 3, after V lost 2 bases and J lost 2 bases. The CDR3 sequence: CASSPSGGTYEQYF. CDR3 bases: TGTGCCAGCTCACCATCGGGGGGAACCTACGAGCAGTACTTC.

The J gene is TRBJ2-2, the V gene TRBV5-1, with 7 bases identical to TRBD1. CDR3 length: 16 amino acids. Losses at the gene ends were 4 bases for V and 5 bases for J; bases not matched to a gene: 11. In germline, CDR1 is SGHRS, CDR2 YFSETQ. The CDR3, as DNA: TGCGCCAGCAGCCTGCAGACAGGGTACGATACCGGGGAGCTGTTTTTT. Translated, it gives CASSLQTGYDTGELFF. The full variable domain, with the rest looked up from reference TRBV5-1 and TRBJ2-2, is KAGVTQTPRYLIKTRGQQVTLSCSPISGHRSVSWYQQTPGQGLQFLFEYFSETQRNKGNFPGRFSGRQFSNSRSEMNVSTLELGDSALYLCASSLQTGYDTGELFFGEGSRLTVL.

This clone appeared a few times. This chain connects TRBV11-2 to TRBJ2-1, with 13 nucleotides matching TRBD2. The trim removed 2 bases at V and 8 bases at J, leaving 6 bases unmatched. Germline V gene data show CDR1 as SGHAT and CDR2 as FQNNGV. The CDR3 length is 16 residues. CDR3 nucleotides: TGTGCCAGCAGCTTACTCCGACTAGCGGGAGGCCATGAGCAGTTCTTC. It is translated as CASSLLRLAGGHEQFF.